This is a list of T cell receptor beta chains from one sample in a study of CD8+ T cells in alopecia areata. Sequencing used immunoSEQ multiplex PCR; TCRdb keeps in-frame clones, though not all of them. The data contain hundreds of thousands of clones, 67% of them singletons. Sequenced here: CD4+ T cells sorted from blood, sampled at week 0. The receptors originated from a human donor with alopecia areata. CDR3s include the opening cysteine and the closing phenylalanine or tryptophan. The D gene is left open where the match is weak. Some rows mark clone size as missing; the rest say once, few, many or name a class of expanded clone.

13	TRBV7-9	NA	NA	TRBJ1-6	CASSLAGNSPLHF	TGTGCCAGCAGCTTAGCGGGAAATTCACCCCTCCACTTT
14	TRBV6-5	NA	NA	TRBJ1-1	CASSYSRGNTEAFF	TGTGCCAGCAGTTACTCGAGAGGGAACACTGAAGCTTTCTTT
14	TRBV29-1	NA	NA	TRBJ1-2	CSVKYRDGYYGYTF	TGCAGCGTCAAATACCGGGACGGATACTATGGCTACACCTTC
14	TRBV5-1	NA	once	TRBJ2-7	CASSLDRSSYEQYF	TGCGCCAGCAGCTTGGATCGGAGCTCCTACGAGCAGTACTTC
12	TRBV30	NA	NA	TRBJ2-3	CAWTPSTDTQYF	TGTGCCTGGACTCCTAGCACAGATACGCAGTATTTT
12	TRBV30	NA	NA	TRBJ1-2	CAWRRTNYGYTF	TGTGCCTGGAGGCGGACGAACTATGGCTACACCTTC
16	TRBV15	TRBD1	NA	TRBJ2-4	CATSRGGGSAKNIQYF	TGTGCCACCAGCAGAGGAGGGGGCTCTGCCAAAAACATTCAGTACTTC
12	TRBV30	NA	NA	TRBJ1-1	CAWCFMNTEAFF	TGTGCCTGGTGTTTTATGAACACTGAAGCTTTCTTT
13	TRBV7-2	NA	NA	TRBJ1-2	CASSLGQSYGYTF	TGTGCCAGCAGCTTAGGACAGAGCTATGGCTACACCTTC
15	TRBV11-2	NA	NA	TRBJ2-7	CASSIPRAGRYEQYF	TGTGCCAGCAGCATACCAAGGGCAGGGAGGTACGAGCAGTACTTC
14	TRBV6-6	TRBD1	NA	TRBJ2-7	CASSSQGNGYEQYF	TGTGCCAGCAGTTCACAGGGGAACGGCTACGAGCAGTACTTC
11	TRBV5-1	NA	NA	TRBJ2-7	CASGNSYEQYF	TGCGCCAGCGGGAATTCCTACGAGCAGTACTTC
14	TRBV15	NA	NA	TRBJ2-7	CATSRVGINREQYF	TGTGCCACCAGCAGAGTAGGGATCAATCGCGAGCAGTACTTC
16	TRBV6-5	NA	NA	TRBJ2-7	CASSYSGVHRSYEQYF	TGTGCCAGCAGTTACTCCGGAGTGCATCGGTCTTACGAGCAGTACTTC
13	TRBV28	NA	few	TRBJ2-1	CASSSPGYNEQFF	TGTGCCAGCAGTTCCCCAGGTTACAATGAGCAGTTCTTC
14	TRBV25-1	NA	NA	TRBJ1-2	CASSEGGPNYGYTF	TGTGCCAGCAGTGAGGGGGGGCCCAACTATGGCTACACCTTC
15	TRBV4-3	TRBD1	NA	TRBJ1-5	CASSQDRGLNQPQHF	TGCGCCAGCAGCCAAGACAGGGGGTTGAATCAGCCCCAGCATTTT
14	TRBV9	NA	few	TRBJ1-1	CASSVGGMSTEAFF	TGTGCCAGCAGCGTAGGAGGGATGAGCACTGAAGCTTTCTTT
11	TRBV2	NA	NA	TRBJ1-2	CASRENYGYTF	TGTGCCAGCAGGGAAAACTATGGCTACACCTTC
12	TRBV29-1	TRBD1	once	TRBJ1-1	CSAGQVNTEAFF	TGCAGCGCGGGACAGGTGAACACTGAAGCTTTCTTT
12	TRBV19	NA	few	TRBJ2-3	CASSGGYDTQYF	TGTGCCAGTAGCGGGGGATACGATACGCAGTATTTT
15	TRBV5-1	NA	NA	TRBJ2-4	CASSLSSGSKNIQYF	TGCGCCAGCAGCTTGAGTTCGGGGAGCAAAAACATTCAGTACTTC
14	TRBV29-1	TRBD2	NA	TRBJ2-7	CSVRTSGGNYEQYF	TGCAGCGTTCGGACTAGCGGGGGGAACTACGAGCAGTACTTC
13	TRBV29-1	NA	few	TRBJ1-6	CSVGSSANSPLHF	TGCAGCGTTGGCAGCTCAGCTAATTCACCCCTCCACTTT
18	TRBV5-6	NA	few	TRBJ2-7	CASSLGELRLSMGHEQYF	TGTGCCAGCAGCTTGGGGGAGCTGAGACTCTCAATGGGCCACGAGCAGTACTTC
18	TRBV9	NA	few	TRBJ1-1	CASSVGTGDPRVDTEAFF	TGTGCCAGCAGCGTAGGGACTGGGGATCCTAGAGTGGACACTGAAGCTTTCTTT
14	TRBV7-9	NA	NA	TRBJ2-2	CASSRTVNTGELFF	TGTGCCAGCAGCCGGACAGTCAACACCGGGGAGCTGTTTTTT
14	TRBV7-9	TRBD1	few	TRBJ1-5	CASSTGGSNQPQHF	TGTGCCAGCAGCACAGGGGGCAGCAATCAGCCCCAGCATTTT
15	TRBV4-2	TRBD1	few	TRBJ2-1	CASSQLEGAGGEQFF	TGTGCCAGCAGCCAATTAGAGGGGGCCGGTGGTGAGCAGTTCTTC
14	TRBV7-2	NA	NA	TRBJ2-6	CASSFNSGANVLTF	TGTGCCAGCAGCTTTAACTCTGGGGCCAACGTCCTGACTTTC
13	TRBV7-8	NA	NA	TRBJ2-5	CASSSELQETQYF	TGTGCCAGCAGCTCCGAATTACAAGAGACCCAGTACTTC
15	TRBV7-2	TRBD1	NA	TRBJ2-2	CASSLRTGNTGELFF	TGTGCCAGCAGCTTAAGGACAGGGAACACCGGGGAGCTGTTTTTT
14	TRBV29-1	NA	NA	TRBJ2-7	CSARSRSPHYEQYF	TGCAGCGCTAGATCTAGAAGTCCGCACTACGAGCAGTACTTC
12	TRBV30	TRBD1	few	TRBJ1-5	CAFGQGVQPQHF	TGTGCCTTCGGACAGGGGGTACAGCCCCAGCATTTT
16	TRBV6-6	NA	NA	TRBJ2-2	CASGEHGKANTGELFF	TGTGCCAGCGGCGAGCACGGGAAAGCGAACACCGGGGAGCTGTTTTTT
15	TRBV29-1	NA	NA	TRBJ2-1	CSAEGDFSSYNEQFF	TGCAGCGCCGAAGGGGATTTTAGCTCCTACAATGAGCAGTTCTTC
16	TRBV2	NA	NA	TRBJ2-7	CASSDPGTPTSYEQYF	TGTGCCAGCAGCGATCCCGGGACACCGACCTCCTACGAGCAGTACTTC
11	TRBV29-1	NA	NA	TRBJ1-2	CSVRENYGYTF	TGCAGCGTTCGGGAGAACTATGGCTACACCTTC
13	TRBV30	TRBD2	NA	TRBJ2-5	CAWSLGLQETQYF	TGTGCCTGGAGCCTGGGACTACAAGAGACCCAGTACTTC
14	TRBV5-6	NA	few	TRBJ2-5	CASSFGQRGETQYF	TGTGCCAGCAGCTTTGGACAGCGGGGAGAGACCCAGTACTTC
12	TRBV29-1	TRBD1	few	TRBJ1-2	CSVGQGASGYTF	TGCAGCGTTGGACAGGGGGCTAGCGGCTACACCTTC
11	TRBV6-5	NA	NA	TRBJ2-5	CASTRLGTQYF	TGTGCCAGCACTAGATTGGGGACCCAGTACTTC
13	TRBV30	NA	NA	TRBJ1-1	CAWLFRSGTEAFF	TGTGCCTGGTTATTCCGATCGGGCACTGAAGCTTTCTTT
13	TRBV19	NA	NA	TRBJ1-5	CAIGVDLGQPQHF	TGTGCCATTGGAGTTGATCTAGGTCAGCCCCAGCATTTT